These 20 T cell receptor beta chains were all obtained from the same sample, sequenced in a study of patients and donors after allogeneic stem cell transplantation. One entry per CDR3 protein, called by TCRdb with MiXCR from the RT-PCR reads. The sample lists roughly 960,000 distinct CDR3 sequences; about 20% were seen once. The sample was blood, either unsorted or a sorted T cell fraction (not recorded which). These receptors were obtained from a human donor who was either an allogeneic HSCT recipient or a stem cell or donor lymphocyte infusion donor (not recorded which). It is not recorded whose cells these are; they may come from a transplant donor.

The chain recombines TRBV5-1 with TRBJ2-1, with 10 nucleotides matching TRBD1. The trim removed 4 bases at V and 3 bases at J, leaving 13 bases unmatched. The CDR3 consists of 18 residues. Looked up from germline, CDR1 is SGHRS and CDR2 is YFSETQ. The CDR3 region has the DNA TGCGCCAGCAGCCGACAGGGGGCGGCGGGAGATGGCTACAATGAGCAGTTCTTC. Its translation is CASSRQGAAGDGYNEQFF.

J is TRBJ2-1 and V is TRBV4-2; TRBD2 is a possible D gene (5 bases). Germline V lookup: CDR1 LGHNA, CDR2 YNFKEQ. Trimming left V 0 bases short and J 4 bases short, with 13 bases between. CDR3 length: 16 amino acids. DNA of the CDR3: TGTGCCAGCAGCCAAGATTCCGGGGAGCGGTACAATGAGCAGTTCTTC. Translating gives CASSQDSGERYNEQFF.

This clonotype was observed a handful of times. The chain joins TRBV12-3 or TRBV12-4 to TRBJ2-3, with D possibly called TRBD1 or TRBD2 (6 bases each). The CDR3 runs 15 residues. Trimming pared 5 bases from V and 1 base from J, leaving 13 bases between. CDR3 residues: CASSMSRGRTDTQYF. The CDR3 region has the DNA TGTGCCAGCAGTATGTCTCGGGGGCGCACAGATACGCAGTATTTT.

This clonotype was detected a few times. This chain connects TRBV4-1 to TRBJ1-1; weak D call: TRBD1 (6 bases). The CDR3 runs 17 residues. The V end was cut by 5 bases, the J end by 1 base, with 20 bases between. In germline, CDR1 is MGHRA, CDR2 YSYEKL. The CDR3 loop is CASSSDRNRGANTEAFF. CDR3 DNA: TGCGCCAGCAGCTCGGACAGAAACCGCGGGGCGAACACTGAAGCTTTCTTT.

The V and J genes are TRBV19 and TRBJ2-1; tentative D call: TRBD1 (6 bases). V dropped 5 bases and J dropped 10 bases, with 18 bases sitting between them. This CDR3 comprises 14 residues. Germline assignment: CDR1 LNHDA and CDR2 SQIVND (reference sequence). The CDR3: CASSLTGGGGEQFF. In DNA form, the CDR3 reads TGTGCCAGTAGTCTCACTGGGGGCGGTGGAGAGCAGTTCTTC. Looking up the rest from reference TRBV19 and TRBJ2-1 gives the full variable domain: DGGITQSPKYLFRKEGQNVTLSCEQNLNHDAMYWYRQDPGQGLRLIYYSQIVNDFQKGDIAEGYSVSREKKESFPLTVTSAQKNPTAFYLCASSLTGGGGEQFFGPGTRLTVL.

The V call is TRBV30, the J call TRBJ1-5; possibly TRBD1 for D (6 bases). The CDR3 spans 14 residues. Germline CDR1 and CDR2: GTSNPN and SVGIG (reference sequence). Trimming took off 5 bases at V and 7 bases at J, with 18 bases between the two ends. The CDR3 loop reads CAWGRNRDGQPQHF. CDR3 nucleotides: TGTGCCTGGGGGAGAAACAGGGACGGCCAGCCCCAGCATTTT.

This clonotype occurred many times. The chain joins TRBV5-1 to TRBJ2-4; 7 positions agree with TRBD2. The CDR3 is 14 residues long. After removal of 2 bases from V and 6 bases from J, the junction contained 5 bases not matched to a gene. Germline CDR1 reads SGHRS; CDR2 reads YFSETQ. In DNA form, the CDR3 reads TGCGCCAGCAGCTTAGCGGGGCTGGGAAACATTCAGTACTTC. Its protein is CASSLAGLGNIQYF. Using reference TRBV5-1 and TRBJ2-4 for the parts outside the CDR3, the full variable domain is KAGVTQTPRYLIKTRGQQVTLSCSPISGHRSVSWYQQTPGQGLQFLFEYFSETQRNKGNFPGRFSGRQFSNSRSEMNVSTLELGDSALYLCASSLAGLGNIQYFGAGTRLSVL.

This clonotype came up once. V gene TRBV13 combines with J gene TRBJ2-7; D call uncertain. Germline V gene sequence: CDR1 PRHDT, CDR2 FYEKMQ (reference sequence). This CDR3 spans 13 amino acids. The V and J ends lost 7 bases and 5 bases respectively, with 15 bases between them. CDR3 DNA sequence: TGTGCCAGCACCAGAGCTGTGGTGGACGAGCAGTACTTC. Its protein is CASTRAVVDEQYF.

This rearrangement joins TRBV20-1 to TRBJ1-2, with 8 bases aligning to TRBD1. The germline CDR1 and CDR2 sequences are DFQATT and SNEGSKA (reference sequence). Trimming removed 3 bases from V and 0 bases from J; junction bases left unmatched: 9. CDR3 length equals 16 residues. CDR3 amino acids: CSASQDRVGSNYGYTF. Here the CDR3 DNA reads TGCAGTGCTAGCCAGGACAGGGTGGGGTCTAACTATGGCTACACCTTC.

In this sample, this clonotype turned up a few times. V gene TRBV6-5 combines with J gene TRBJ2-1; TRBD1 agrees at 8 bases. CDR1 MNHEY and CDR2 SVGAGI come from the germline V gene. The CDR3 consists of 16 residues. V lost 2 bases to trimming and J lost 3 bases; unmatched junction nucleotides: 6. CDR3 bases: TGTGCCAGCAGTTACCCATCAGACAGGGGCTACAATGAGCAGTTCTTC. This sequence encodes CASSYPSDRGYNEQFF.

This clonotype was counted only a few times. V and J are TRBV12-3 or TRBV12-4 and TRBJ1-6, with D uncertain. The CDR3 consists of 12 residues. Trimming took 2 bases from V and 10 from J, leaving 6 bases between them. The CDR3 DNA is TGTGCCAGCAGTTTACTACGCTCACCCCTCCACTTT. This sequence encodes CASSLLRSPLHF.

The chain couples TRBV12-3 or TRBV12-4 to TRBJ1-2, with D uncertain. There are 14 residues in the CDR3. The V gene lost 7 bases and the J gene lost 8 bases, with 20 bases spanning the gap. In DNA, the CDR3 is TGTGCCAGCACCTTTGAGGCGGGGTCTCAAGGCTACACCTTC. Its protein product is CASTFEAGSQGYTF.

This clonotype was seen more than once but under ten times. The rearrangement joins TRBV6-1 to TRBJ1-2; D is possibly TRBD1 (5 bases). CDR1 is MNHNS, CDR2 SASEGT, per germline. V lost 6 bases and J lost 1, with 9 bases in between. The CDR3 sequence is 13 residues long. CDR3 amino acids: CASRRGNNYGYTF. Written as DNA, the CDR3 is TGTGCCAGCAGGAGGGGTAATAACTATGGCTACACCTTC.

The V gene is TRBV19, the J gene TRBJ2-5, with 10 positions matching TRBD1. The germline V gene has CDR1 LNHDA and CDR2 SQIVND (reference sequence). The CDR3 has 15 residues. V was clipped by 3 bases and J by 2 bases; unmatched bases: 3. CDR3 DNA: TGTGCCAGTAGTATGGGACAGGGGCGACAAGAGACCCAGTACTTC. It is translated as CASSMGQGRQETQYF. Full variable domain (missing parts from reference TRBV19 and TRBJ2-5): DGGITQSPKYLFRKEGQNVTLSCEQNLNHDAMYWYRQDPGQGLRLIYYSQIVNDFQKGDIAEGYSVSREKKESFPLTVTSAQKNPTAFYLCASSMGQGRQETQYFGPGTRLLVL.

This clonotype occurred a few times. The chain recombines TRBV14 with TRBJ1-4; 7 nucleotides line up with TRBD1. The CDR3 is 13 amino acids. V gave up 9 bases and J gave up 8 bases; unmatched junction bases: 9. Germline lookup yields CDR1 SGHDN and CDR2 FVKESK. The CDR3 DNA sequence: TGTGCCAGTTCGCGACAGGGTATCGAAAAACTGTTTTTT. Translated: CASSRQGIEKLFF.

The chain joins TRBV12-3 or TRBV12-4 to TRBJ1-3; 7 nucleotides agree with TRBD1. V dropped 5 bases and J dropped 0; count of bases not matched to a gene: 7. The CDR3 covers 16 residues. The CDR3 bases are TGTGCCAGCAGTGCAACAGGGGCCGACTCTGGAAACACCATATATTTT. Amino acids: CASSATGADSGNTIYF.

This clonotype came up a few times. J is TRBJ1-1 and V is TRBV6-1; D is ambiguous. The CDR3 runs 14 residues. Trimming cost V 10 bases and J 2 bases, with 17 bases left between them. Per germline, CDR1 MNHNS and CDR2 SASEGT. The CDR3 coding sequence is TGTGCCACCCATTTCAGGACTTCAAACACTGAAGCTTTCTTT. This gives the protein CATHFRTSNTEAFF.

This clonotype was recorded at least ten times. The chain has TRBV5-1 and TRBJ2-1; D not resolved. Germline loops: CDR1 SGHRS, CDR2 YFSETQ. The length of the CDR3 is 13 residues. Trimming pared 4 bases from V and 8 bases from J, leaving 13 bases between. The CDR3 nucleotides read TGCGCCAGCAGCCCTTTATTGTGGGATGAGCAGTTCTTC. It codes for CASSPLLWDEQFF.

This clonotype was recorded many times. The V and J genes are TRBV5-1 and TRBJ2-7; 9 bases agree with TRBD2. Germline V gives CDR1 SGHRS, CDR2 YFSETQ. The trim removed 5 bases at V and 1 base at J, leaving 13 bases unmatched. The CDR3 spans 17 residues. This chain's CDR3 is CASRLSSTSGPSYEQYF. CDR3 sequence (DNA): TGCGCCAGCAGGCTATCTTCTACTAGCGGGCCTTCCTACGAGCAGTACTTC.

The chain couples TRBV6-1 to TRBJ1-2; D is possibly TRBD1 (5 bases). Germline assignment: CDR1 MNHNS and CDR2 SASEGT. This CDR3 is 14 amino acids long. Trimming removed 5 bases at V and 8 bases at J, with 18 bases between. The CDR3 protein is CASSPGPSRGGYTF. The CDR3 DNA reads TGTGCCAGCAGTCCGGGACCCTCCCGAGGGGGCTACACCTTC.